One sample yielded the 14 T cell receptor beta chains listed below, sequenced in a study of T-cell reconstitution after alpha-beta-depleted transplantation in children. During its preparation, the TCRbeta library received unique molecular identifiers. MiXCR was run by TCRdb on the PCR reads, yielding one entry per CDR3 protein. There are approximately 800,000 distinct CDR3 sequences in the sample; 16% occur only once, and around 5.3% lies in the top ten. Sequences were derived from PBMCs, mostly from graft donor cells, sampled 360 days after TCRalphabeta/CD19-depleted stem cell transplant. Receptors originate from a male patient younger than 18 who had a stem cell transplant for acute lymphoblastic leukemia, so the T cells may come from the graft donor.

This clonotype was detected a few times. This chain connects TRBV24-1 to TRBJ2-3; 9 bases agree with TRBD2. CDR3 size: 16 residues. In germline, CDR1 is KGHDR, CDR2 SFDVKD. V was clipped by 4 bases and J by 1 base; unmatched bases: 5. The CDR3, as DNA: TGTGCCACCAGTGACTCCAGGACTAGCGGCACAGATACGCAGTATTTT. Translating it yields CATSDSRTSGTDTQYF.

The rearrangement joins TRBV20-1 to TRBJ2-2; D is possibly TRBD1 or TRBD2 (5 bases each). The V gene lost 0 bases and the J gene lost 6 bases, with 11 bases spanning the gap. Germline CDR1 is DFQATT and CDR2 is SNEGSKA (reference sequence). CDR3 size: 14 residues. The CDR3: CSARDQGTPGELFF. In DNA, the CDR3 is TGCAGTGCTAGAGATCAAGGGACCCCCGGGGAGCTGTTTTTT.

The sample holds a few counts of this clonotype. This rearrangement joins TRBV12-3 or TRBV12-4 to TRBJ2-7, with D possibly TRBD2 on 5 matching bases. V shed 8 bases and J shed 0 bases, with 11 bases lying between them. The CDR3 has 13 residues. The CDR3 sequence: CASGEGSSYEQYF. In nucleotides, the CDR3 is TGTGCCAGCGGAGAAGGGAGCTCCTACGAGCAGTACTTC.

The genes are TRBV12-3 or TRBV12-4 and TRBJ1-5, with a weak D call TRBD1 (5 bases). With 3 bases removed from V and 2 bases from J, the gap between germline ends came to 17 bases. The CDR3 loop spans 17 amino acids. The CDR3 sequence: CASSLKGRGRGNQPQHF. DNA of the CDR3: TGTGCCAGCAGTTTGAAGGGTCGGGGCCGGGGCAATCAGCCCCAGCATTTT.

This sequence joins TRBV29-1 and TRBJ2-1; the D gene is possibly TRBD1 (5 bases). V gave up 7 bases and J gave up 4 bases, with 17 bases separating them. This CDR3 comprises 14 residues. Germline V lookup: CDR1 SQVTM, CDR2 ANQGSEA. CDR3 region: CSALPGAVYNEQFF. In DNA form, the CDR3 reads TGCAGCGCCCTGCCTGGGGCGGTTTACAATGAGCAGTTCTTC.

This clonotype was observed a handful of times. The V gene is TRBV11-2, the J gene TRBJ2-3; 13 bases match TRBD2. The CDR3 has 16 residues. Trimming at V came to 2 bases and at J to 6 bases, leaving 5 bases not matched to a gene. Per the germline V gene, CDR1 is SGHAT and CDR2 is FQNNGV. This CDR3 reads CASSLPGLAGVDTQYF. The DNA for the CDR3 is TGTGCCAGCAGCTTACCCGGACTAGCGGGAGTTGATACGCAGTATTTT.

This clonotype was detected ten times or more. The CDR3 loop reads CASSLTESTGELFF. CDR3 nucleotides: TGCGCCAGCAGCTTGACTGAATCCACCGGGGAGCTGTTTTTT. The chain employs TRBV5-1 and TRBJ2-2; no clear D. CDR1 SGHRS and CDR2 YFSETQ come from the germline V gene. Trimming left V 1 base short and J 4 bases short, with 8 bases between. The CDR3 is 14 amino acids. The whole variable domain, filled in from reference TRBV5-1 and TRBJ2-2, reads KAGVTQTPRYLIKTRGQQVTLSCSPISGHRSVSWYQQTPGQGLQFLFEYFSETQRNKGNFPGRFSGRQFSNSRSEMNVSTLELGDSALYLCASSLTESTGELFFGEGSRLTVL.

This clonotype was seen a few times. The chain joins TRBV20-1 to TRBJ2-2; perhaps TRBD2 as D (6 bases). CDR1 is DFQATT, CDR2 SNEGSKA, per germline (reference sequence). CDR3 size: 15 residues. The germline V and J ends were trimmed by 6 bases and 2 bases, with 16 bases remaining between them. The CDR3 spells CSALRIAANTGELFF. The DNA of the CDR3 is TGCAGTGCCCTTCGAATAGCGGCAAACACCGGGGAGCTGTTTTTT.

The chain carries TRBV12-3 or TRBV12-4 and TRBJ2-1; 7 positions match TRBD2. This CDR3 has 14 residues. V gave up 4 bases and J gave up 5 bases; unmatched junction bases: 5. The DNA for the CDR3 is TGTGCCAGCAGTTGGGTGGGAGGGCACAATGAGCAGTTCTTC. Its protein is CASSWVGGHNEQFF.

This chain links TRBV20-1 with TRBJ2-7; TRBD2 matches at 9 bases. The V gene's germline CDR1 is DFQATT and CDR2 SNEGSKA (reference sequence). V lost 8 bases to trimming and J lost 1 base; unmatched junction nucleotides: 9. This CDR3 has 14 amino acids. In DNA form, the CDR3 reads TGCAGTATCCGAGCGGGAGGAGTATCCTACGAGCAGTACTTC. This gives the protein CSIRAGGVSYEQYF.

This chain uses TRBV4-1 with TRBJ2-7; 8 bases are a match to TRBD2. Unmatched junction bases numbered 14, after V lost 1 base and J lost 0 bases. Germline V gives CDR1 MGHRA, CDR2 YSYEKL. CDR3 length equals 19 residues. The CDR3 loop is CASSQGLGTRGSRSYEQYF. The DNA for the CDR3 is TGCGCCAGCAGCCAAGGACTAGGGACTAGGGGCTCTCGCTCCTACGAGCAGTACTTC.

This clonotype was counted a few times. V usage is TRBV3-1 and J usage is TRBJ2-3, with D perhaps matching TRBD2 (6 bases). V lost 6 bases, J lost 3 bases, and 10 bases lay in between. CDR3 length: 13 residues. Germline loops: CDR1 LGHDT, CDR2 YNNKEL (reference sequence). For the CDR3, the DNA is TGTGCCAGCAGGGACTATGAAACAGATACGCAGTATTTT. It codes for CASRDYETDTQYF.

The chain joins TRBV2 to TRBJ2-1, with TRBD2 matching 10 bases. The germline V gene has CDR1 SNHLY and CDR2 FYNNEI. This CDR3 is 17 amino acids long. V lost 2 bases to trimming and J lost 3 bases; unmatched junction nucleotides: 7. The CDR3 sequence is CASSEPLAGAYYNEQFF. The CDR3 bases are TGTGCCAGCAGTGAACCCCTAGCGGGAGCTTACTACAATGAGCAGTTCTTC.

The chain links TRBV28 to TRBJ2-4, with a weak D call TRBD1 (6 bases). In germline, CDR1 is MDHEN, CDR2 SYDVKM. CDR3 length: 15 residues. The ends were cut back, 5 bases at V and 0 bases at J, with 11 bases in the middle. The CDR3 reads CASSPTGIAKNIQYF. The CDR3 DNA sequence: TGTGCCAGCAGTCCCACAGGGATAGCCAAAAACATTCAGTACTTC.